Listed below are T cell receptor beta chains from one sample, sequenced in a study of OX40 agonist ivuxolimab in advanced cancers. Clones were read by immunoSEQ multiplex PCR, and TCRdb kept only the in-frame ones, dropping some. The profile shows about 68,000 clones, about 85% of them singletons. This specimen consisted of CD4+ or CD8+ T cells sorted from blood, obtained in a trial of the OX40 agonist ivuxolimab. All receptors come from an adult with an advanced solid tumor such as melanoma, head and neck, liver or kidney cancer. The CDR3 runs from the conserved cysteine through the conserved F or W. Each record gives: D gene, clone size, J gene, V gene, CDR3 protein, CDR3 DNA. D genes are given only for firm matches. Clone size is stated in some rows and not others, as once, few, many or a class when expanded.

D: -; size: -; J: TRBJ2-1; V: TRBV5-4; CDR3: CASSGGTVTYNEQFF; DNA: TGTGCCAGCAGCGGCGGGACTGTAACCTACAATGAGCAGTTCTTC
D: -; size: -; J: TRBJ2-5; V: TRBV11-2; CDR3: CASSAVSGETQYF; DNA: TGTGCCAGCAGCGCCGTCAGTGGGGAGACCCAGTACTTC
D: -; size: few; J: TRBJ2-7; V: TRBV7-2; CDR3: CASSRLTETYEQYF; DNA: TGTGCCAGCTCCCGTTTGACAGAGACCTACGAGCAGTACTTC
D: TRBD1; size: -; J: TRBJ2-2; V: TRBV5-1; CDR3: CASSPGQGWTGELFF; DNA: TGCGCCAGCAGCCCGGGACAGGGTTGGACCGGGGAGCTGTTTTTT
D: TRBD1; size: few; J: TRBJ1-6; V: TRBV18; CDR3: CASQGQGNSPLHF; DNA: TGTGCCAGCCAGGGACAGGGTAATTCACCCCTCCACTTT
D: TRBD1; size: -; J: TRBJ2-7; V: TRBV4-2; CDR3: CASSPGGTGSYEQYF; DNA: TGTGCCAGCAGCCCGGGCGGGACAGGCTCCTACGAGCAGTACTTC
D: -; size: -; J: TRBJ1-1; V: TRBV18; CDR3: CASSVSSSTGNTEAFF; DNA: TGTGCCAGCTCAGTTTCGAGTTCTACAGGGAACACTGAAGCTTTCTTT
D: -; size: -; J: TRBJ1-4; V: TRBV13; CDR3: CASSQTLGRQGSDEKLFF; DNA: TGTGCCAGCAGCCAAACCTTAGGTAGGCAGGGTTCGGATGAAAAACTGTTTTTT
D: TRBD1; size: -; J: TRBJ1-5; V: TRBV5-1; CDR3: CASSRTGDQPQHF; DNA: TGCGCCAGCAGCCGGACAGGGGATCAGCCCCAGCATTTT
D: -; size: -; J: TRBJ2-7; V: TRBV20-1; CDR3: CSGVPIREQYF; DNA: TGCAGTGGGGTGCCCATCCGGGAGCAGTACTTC
D: -; size: few; J: TRBJ1-1; V: TRBV10-3; CDR3: CAIGDRSAEAFF; DNA: TGTGCCATCGGAGACAGGTCTGCGGAAGCTTTCTTT
D: TRBD1; size: -; J: TRBJ1-4; V: TRBV11-2; CDR3: CASSLVRGPEKLFF; DNA: TGTGCCAGCAGCCTAGTAAGGGGGCCTGAAAAACTGTTTTTT
D: -; size: once; J: TRBJ1-2; V: TRBV6-6; CDR3: CASSYSNYSGAYGYTF; DNA: TGTGCCAGCAGTTACTCGAATTATTCCGGGGCTTATGGCTACACCTTC
D: TRBD1; size: -; J: TRBJ2-2; V: TRBV18; CDR3: CASSPTGGDTGELFF; DNA: TGTGCCAGCTCACCGACAGGGGGGGACACCGGGGAGCTGTTTTTT
D: -; size: -; J: TRBJ2-1; V: TRBV5-1; CDR3: CASSLGSYNEQFF; DNA: TGCGCCAGCAGCTTAGGCTCCTACAATGAGCAGTTCTTC
D: -; size: -; J: TRBJ2-7; V: TRBV29-1; CDR3: CSALGGLTYEQYF; DNA: TGCAGCGCCTTGGGGGGTTTGACCTACGAGCAGTACTTC
D: -; size: -; J: TRBJ2-2; V: TRBV6-5; CDR3: CASRLTGAGELFF; DNA: TGTGCCAGCAGGCTCACTGGGGCCGGGGAGCTGTTTTTT
D: TRBD1; size: -; J: TRBJ1-3; V: TRBV18; CDR3: CASSPGTGAGNTIYF; DNA: TGTGCCAGCTCACCAGGGACAGGGGCTGGAAACACCATATATTTT
D: -; size: -; J: TRBJ2-1; V: TRBV4-1; CDR3: CASSPNGVAAYNEQFF; DNA: TGCGCCAGCAGCCCCAATGGGGTAGCCGCATACAATGAGCAGTTCTTC
D: TRBD2; size: -; J: TRBJ2-1; V: TRBV18; CDR3: CASSPPGGGGNEQFF; DNA: TGTGCCAGCTCACCCCCCGGCGGGGGGGGTAATGAGCAGTTCTTC
D: -; size: -; J: TRBJ2-5; V: TRBV5-4; CDR3: CASSLDRQETQYF; DNA: TGTGCCAGCAGCTTGGACAGGCAAGAGACCCAGTACTTC
D: -; size: -; J: TRBJ1-4; V: TRBV5-1; CDR3: CASSRTNKNEKLFF; DNA: TGCGCCAGCAGCCGGACCAATAAAAATGAAAAACTGTTTTTT
D: -; size: -; J: TRBJ1-2; V: TRBV5-1; CDR3: CASSLKTLEDGYTF; DNA: TGCGCCAGCAGCTTGAAGACGTTAGAGGACGGCTACACCTTC
D: -; size: -; J: TRBJ1-2; V: TRBV2; CDR3: CASSAITGYLGYTF; DNA: TGTGCCAGCAGTGCCATTACAGGGTATCTTGGCTACACCTTC
D: -; size: -; J: TRBJ1-2; V: TRBV20-1; CDR3: CSANSGSRYTF; DNA: TGCAGTGCTAATTCGGGGAGTCGCTACACCTTC
D: -; size: -; J: TRBJ2-3; V: TRBV5-1; CDR3: CASTNQVTDTQYF; DNA: TGCGCCAGCACCAACCAGGTCACAGATACGCAGTATTTT
D: -; size: -; J: TRBJ1-2; V: TRBV7-9; CDR3: CASSLSSLARYGYTF; DNA: TGTGCCAGCAGCTTATCGTCCCTGGCCCGATATGGCTACACCTTC
D: -; size: few; J: TRBJ2-2; V: TRBV19; CDR3: CASSTPGAGELFF; DNA: TGTGCCAGTAGTACCCCAGGGGCCGGGGAGCTGTTTTTT
D: -; size: -; J: TRBJ1-1; V: TRBV2; CDR3: CASTTEKGVNTEAFF; DNA: TGTGCCAGCACGACCGAGAAGGGAGTGAACACTGAAGCTTTCTTT
D: -; size: -; J: TRBJ2-3; V: TRBV4-3; CDR3: CASSQARGGADTQYF; DNA: TGCGCCAGCAGCCAAGCCAGGGGGGGCGCAGATACGCAGTATTTT
D: -; size: -; J: TRBJ2-3; V: TRBV29-1; CDR3: CSAIRGGTDTQYF; DNA: TGCAGCGCGATCCGAGGGGGCACAGATACGCAGTATTTT
D: -; size: -; J: TRBJ2-4; V: TRBV10-2; CDR3: CASSAPPETSWGKNIQYF; DNA: TGCGCCAGCAGTGCCCCCCCAGAGACTAGTTGGGGCAAAAACATTCAGTACTTC
D: -; size: -; J: TRBJ2-3; V: TRBV5-5; CDR3: CASSFQAQSGFRDTQYF; DNA: TGTGCCAGCAGCTTTCAAGCCCAGTCAGGGTTTAGAGATACGCAGTATTTT
D: TRBD1; size: once; J: TRBJ1-1; V: TRBV18; CDR3: CASSPLNRGGDTEAFF; DNA: TGTGCCAGCTCACCGCTCAACAGGGGTGGGGACACTGAAGCTTTCTTT
D: -; size: -; J: TRBJ2-7; V: TRBV7-2; CDR3: CASSLVSGNTAYEQYF; DNA: TGTGCCAGCAGCTTAGTTTCAGGAAACACAGCCTACGAGCAGTACTTC
D: -; size: -; J: TRBJ2-5; V: TRBV5-4; CDR3: CASSLPGSETQYF; DNA: TGTGCCAGCAGCTTGCCCGGGAGTGAGACCCAGTACTTC